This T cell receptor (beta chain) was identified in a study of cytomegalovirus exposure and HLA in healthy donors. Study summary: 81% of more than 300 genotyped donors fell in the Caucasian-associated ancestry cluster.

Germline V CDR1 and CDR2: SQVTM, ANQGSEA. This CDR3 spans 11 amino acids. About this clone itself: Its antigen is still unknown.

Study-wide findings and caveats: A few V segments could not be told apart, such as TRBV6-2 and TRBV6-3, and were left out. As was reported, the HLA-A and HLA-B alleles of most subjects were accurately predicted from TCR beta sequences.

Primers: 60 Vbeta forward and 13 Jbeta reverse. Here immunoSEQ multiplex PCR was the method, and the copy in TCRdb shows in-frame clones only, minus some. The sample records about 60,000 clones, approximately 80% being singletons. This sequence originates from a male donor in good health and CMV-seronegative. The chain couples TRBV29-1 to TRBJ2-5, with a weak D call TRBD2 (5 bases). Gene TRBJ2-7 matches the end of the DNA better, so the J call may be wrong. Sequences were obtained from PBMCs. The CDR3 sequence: CSTTEGYEQYF. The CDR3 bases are TGCAGCACAACCGAGGGCTACGAGCAGTACTTC.